The clone carrying this T cell receptor beta chain has only a few counts. The sample is drawn from a study of patients and donors after allogeneic stem cell transplantation. Unmatched junction bases numbered 2, after V lost 0 bases and J lost 1 base. In germline, CDR1 is SGDLS, CDR2 YYNGEE. The CDR3 contains 15 residues. MiXCR, run by TCRdb on the RT-PCR reads, gives a single entry per CDR3 protein. This table holds hundreds of thousands of distinct CDR3 sequences, around two fifths found once. The chain couples TRBV9 to TRBJ1-1; 8 nucleotides agree with TRBD1. The sequence came from a human donor who was either an allogeneic HSCT recipient or a stem cell or donor lymphocyte infusion donor (not recorded which). It is not recorded whose cells these are; they may come from a transplant donor. The sample was blood, either unsorted or a sorted T cell fraction (not recorded which). As DNA, the CDR3 is TGTGCCAGCAGCGTAGTAGGGACAGGGAACACTGAAGCTTTCTTT. This codes for CASSVVGTGNTEAFF.